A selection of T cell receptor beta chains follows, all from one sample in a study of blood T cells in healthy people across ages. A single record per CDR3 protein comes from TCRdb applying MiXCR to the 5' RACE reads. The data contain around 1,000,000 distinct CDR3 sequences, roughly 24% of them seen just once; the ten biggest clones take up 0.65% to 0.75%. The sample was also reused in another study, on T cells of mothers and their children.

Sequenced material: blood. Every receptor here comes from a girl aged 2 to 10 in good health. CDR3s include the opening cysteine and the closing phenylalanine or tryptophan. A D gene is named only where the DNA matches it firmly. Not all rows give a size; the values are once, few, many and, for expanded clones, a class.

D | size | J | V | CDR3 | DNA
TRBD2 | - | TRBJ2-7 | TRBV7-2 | CASSTSGGLEQYF | TGTGCCAGCAGCACTAGCGGGGGGCTCGAGCAGTACTTC
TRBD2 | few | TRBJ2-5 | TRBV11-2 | CASSPGIALAGGTYQETQYF | TGTGCCAGCAGCCCGGGGATAGCCCTAGCGGGAGGGACGTACCAAGAGACCCAGTACTTC
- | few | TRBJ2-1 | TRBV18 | CASSPQNVPYNEQFF | TGTGCCAGCTCACCACAGAACGTACCCTACAATGAGCAGTTCTTC
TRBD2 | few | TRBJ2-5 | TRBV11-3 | CASGGGRQETQYF | TGTGCCAGCGGCGGGGGGAGGCAAGAGACCCAGTACTTC
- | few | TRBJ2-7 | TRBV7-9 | CASSLRGADHYYEQYF | TGTGCCAGCAGCTTAAGGGGGGCGGACCACTACTACGAGCAGTACTTC
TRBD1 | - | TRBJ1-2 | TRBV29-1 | CSVGQGVAGYTF | TGCAGCGTAGGACAGGGCGTGGCTGGCTACACCTTC
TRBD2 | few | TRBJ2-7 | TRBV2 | CASRLAGISEQYF | TGTGCCAGCAGACTAGCGGGAATCTCCGAGCAGTACTTC
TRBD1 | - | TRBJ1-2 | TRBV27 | CATRGALGYTF | TGTGCCACCAGGGGGGCCTTGGGCTACACCTTC
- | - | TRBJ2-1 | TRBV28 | CASTPSAYNEQFF | TGTGCCAGCACCCCTTCGGCCTACAATGAGCAGTTCTTC
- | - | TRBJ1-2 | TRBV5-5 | CAGSLGRSYTF | TGTGCCGGCAGCTTGGGCAGGTCCTACACCTTC